The 25 T cell receptor beta chains listed next were all sequenced from one sample in a study of neurological immune-mediated disorders. TCRdb ran MiXCR on the 5' RACE reads and lists one entry per CDR3 protein. The table shows about 80,000 distinct CDR3 sequences, with about 9.4% occurring only once. Source material: PBMCs. The origin of the receptors is a man over 45 in good health.

This clonotype has a count of ten or more. The rearrangement links TRBV20-1 to TRBJ2-6; 7 bases match TRBD1. CDR3 size: 18 residues. CDR1 is DFQATT and CDR2 is SNEGSKA in the germline V gene (reference sequence). Trimming removed 1 base from V and 0 bases from J; junction bases left unmatched: 9. CDR3 amino acids: CSARGETGPGSGANVLTF. CDR3 in DNA: TGCAGTGCTAGAGGGGAGACAGGGCCTGGCTCTGGGGCCAACGTCCTGACTTTC.

This clonotype was counted at least ten times. The chain recombines TRBV5-1 with TRBJ2-1; possible D gene TRBD2, 7 bases. This CDR3 comprises 15 residues. Germline values: CDR1 SGHRS, CDR2 YFSETQ. Trimming removed 1 base from V and 7 bases from J, with 15 bases in between. Here the CDR3 DNA reads TGCGCCAGCAGCTTGATCCGGGGGGCTGAGAATGAGCAGTTCTTC. This sequence encodes CASSLIRGAENEQFF.

This clonotype has at least ten counts. The chain combines TRBV10-3 with TRBJ2-2; possibly TRBD1 for D (6 bases). V lost 0 bases and J lost 4, with 9 bases in between. This CDR3 comprises 15 residues. From germline, CDR1 is ENHRY and CDR2 SYGVKD. In DNA, the CDR3 is TGTGCCATCAGTGAGTCGGGGGCCCGCACCGGGGAGCTGTTTTTT. Protein sequence: CAISESGARTGELFF.

Turning to this clonotype: This may arise from a read error, as a much more abundant clone is one base away. The chain uses TRBV27 and TRBJ2-7; 7 positions match TRBD1. The junction had 8 bases not matched to a gene; V was cut back by 7 bases and J by 5 bases. CDR1 and CDR2 (germline): MNHEY, SMNVEV (reference sequence). The CDR3 has 13 amino acids. The CDR3 loop is CASTGKGANEQYF. The CDR3 coding sequence is TGTGCCAGCACGGGAAAGGGGGCAAACGAGCAGTACTTC.

This sequence joins TRBV7-9 and TRBJ2-1; 8 bases align to TRBD1. The CDR3 consists of 13 residues. The germline V gene encodes CDR1 SEHNR and CDR2 FQNEAQ (reference sequence). The V segment lost 5 bases and the J segment 9 bases; nucleotides outside the gene matches: 6. The CDR3 DNA is TGTGCCAGCAGCCCACAGGGGGAGAGTGAGCAGTTCTTC. It yields the protein CASSPQGESEQFF.

In this sample, this clonotype turned up a few times. V is TRBV11-3 and J is TRBJ2-5; D tentatively fits TRBD1 or TRBD2 (5 bases each). The CDR3 consists of 14 residues. CDR1 SGHNT and CDR2 YENEEA come from the germline V gene. V lost 5 bases and J 5 bases, leaving 15 bases between the germline ends. The CDR3 protein is CASSPSSGRETQYF. CDR3 nucleotide sequence: TGTGCCAGCAGCCCAAGCTCGGGGCGGGAGACCCAGTACTTC.

The sample holds many counts of this clonotype. The chain employs TRBV4-2 and TRBJ1-2; D remains unclear. This CDR3 is 13 amino acids long. Germline V gene sequence: CDR1 LGHNA, CDR2 YNFKEQ. V was pared by 3 bases and J by 4 bases, with 9 bases between. The chain's CDR3 is CASSHGQLYGYTF. The CDR3 region has the DNA TGTGCCAGCAGCCACGGGCAGCTCTATGGCTACACCTTC.

This clonotype was seen many times. The V gene is TRBV5-1, the J gene TRBJ2-1; possibly TRBD1 or TRBD2 for D (5 bases each). V was pared by 0 bases and J by 9 bases, with 7 bases between. CDR3 length equals 12 residues. Looked up from germline, CDR1 is SGHRS and CDR2 is YFSETQ. CDR3 sequence (DNA): TGCGCCAGCAGCTTGGAAGGGACTGAGCAGTTCTTC. Protein sequence: CASSLEGTEQFF.

This clonotype has a count of ten or more. This chain uses TRBV20-1 with TRBJ2-3; D may correspond to TRBD1 or TRBD2 (5 bases each). V was trimmed by 6 bases and J by 3 bases, leaving 16 bases between them. This CDR3 spans 14 amino acids. CDR1 DFQATT and CDR2 SNEGSKA come from the germline V gene (reference sequence). CDR3 nucleotides: TGCAGTGCCTCGAGGGGCCTAGGGACAGATACGCAGTATTTT. This sequence encodes CSASRGLGTDTQYF.

There are many counts of this clonotype. The rearrangement uses TRBV7-2 and TRBJ1-2; possibly TRBD1 for D (5 bases). The CDR3 has 14 residues. CDR1 is SGHTA, CDR2 FQGNSA, per germline. With 4 bases removed from V and 7 bases from J, the gap between germline ends came to 16 bases. This CDR3 is CASSYQLGDRGYTF. CDR3 DNA: TGTGCCAGCAGCTACCAGCTGGGGGACCGTGGCTACACCTTC.

This clonotype was observed at least ten times. The rearrangement uses TRBV27 and TRBJ1-2; no clear D. This CDR3 is built from 13 residues. From germline, CDR1 is MNHEY and CDR2 SMNVEV (reference sequence). V lost 0 bases, J lost 8 bases, and 10 bases lay in between. CDR3 sequence: CASSLSSVKGYTF. The CDR3 DNA reads as TGTGCCAGCAGTTTATCATCCGTGAAGGGCTACACCTTC.

In this sample, this clonotype turned up many times. The chain uses TRBV24-1 and TRBJ2-5; D perhaps matches TRBD2 (5 bases). The CDR3 has 13 residues. CDR1 is KGHDR, CDR2 SFDVKD, per germline. Between the trimmed V and J ends, which lost 8 bases and 5 bases, there was a span of 14 bases. The CDR3 nucleotides are TGTGCCACCACCGAAAATGAGCGGGAGACCCAGTACTTC. Protein product: CATTENERETQYF.

This clonotype was seen many times. This sequence joins TRBV20-1 and TRBJ2-1, with a tentative D call TRBD2 (5 bases). Germline V gene data show CDR1 as DFQATT and CDR2 as SNEGSKA (reference sequence). The germline V and J ends were trimmed by 5 bases and 8 bases, with 13 bases remaining between them. The CDR3 runs to 12 residues. DNA for the CDR3: TGCAGTGCTCCCAGACGGGAAGATGAGCAGTTCTTC. Its translation is CSAPRREDEQFF.

This clonotype was detected ten times or more. DNA for the CDR3: TGCGCCAGCAGCTTGGGACAGACTGAAGCTTTCTTT. It yields the protein CASSLGQTEAFF. The chain carries TRBV5-1 and TRBJ1-1, with D possibly matching TRBD1 (5 bases). Germline values: CDR1 SGHRS, CDR2 YFSETQ. CDR3 length equals 12 residues. Trimming took off 0 bases at V and 5 bases at J, with 5 bases between the two ends.

The genes are TRBV7-9 and TRBJ1-4, with D unresolved. The CDR3 sequence is 13 residues long. Trimming shortened V by 5 bases and J by 5 bases, and 9 bases separated the two germline ends. Germline V lookup: CDR1 SEHNR, CDR2 FQNEAQ (reference sequence). The CDR3: CASSPELNEKLFF. CDR3 in DNA: TGTGCCAGCAGCCCCGAACTAAATGAAAAACTGTTTTTT.

This clonotype occurred many times. The rearrangement links TRBV6-2 or TRBV6-3 to TRBJ1-5; D is possibly TRBD1 (5 bases). Between the trimmed V and J ends, which lost 7 bases and 5 bases, there was a span of 12 bases. This CDR3 comprises 13 residues. Per germline, CDR1 MNHEY and CDR2 SVGEGT. The CDR3 region is CASMVRAHQPQHF. The CDR3 region has the DNA TGTGCCAGCATGGTCAGGGCACATCAGCCCCAGCATTTT.

The sample holds many counts of this clonotype. The chain is built from TRBV28 and TRBJ2-2; D unclear. Germline CDR1 and CDR2: MDHEN and SYDVKM. CDR3 size: 15 residues. V was clipped by 6 bases and J by 7 bases, with 18 bases between them. The CDR3 DNA reads TGTGCCAGCAGGCCACATACCACATTAGGCGGGGAGCTGTTTTTT. Translated: CASRPHTTLGGELFF.

This clonotype was observed many times. The chain links TRBV12-3 or TRBV12-4 to TRBJ1-1; D is unclear. The CDR3 totals 12 residues. Trimming pared 3 bases from V and 10 bases from J, leaving 12 bases between. CDR3 sequence reads: CASSFSDRGAFF. CDR3 in DNA: TGTGCCAGCAGTTTTTCTGACCGCGGAGCTTTCTTT.

This clonotype was recorded at least ten times. This chain links TRBV29-1 with TRBJ2-1; 7 nucleotides line up with TRBD1. The CDR3 sequence is 14 residues long. From germline, CDR1 is SQVTM and CDR2 ANQGSEA. The V and J ends lost 7 bases and 1 base, in that order; junction bases with no gene match: 7. The CDR3 protein is CSAEGAYSYNEQFF. The CDR3 DNA sequence: TGCAGCGCCGAGGGGGCCTATTCCTACAATGAGCAGTTCTTC.

This clonotype came up many times. The chain links TRBV12-3 or TRBV12-4 to TRBJ1-1; D gene unclear. V lost 1 base to trimming and J lost 0 bases, with 3 bases between them. The CDR3 is 13 residues long. The CDR3 reads CASSLGVNTEAFF. The CDR3 nucleotides are TGTGCCAGCAGTTTAGGGGTGAACACTGAAGCTTTCTTT.

Ten or more counts support this clonotype. This chain uses TRBV20-1 with TRBJ2-3; 11 positions agree with TRBD2. This CDR3 has 14 amino acids. J gave up 5 bases and V 2 bases, and 3 bases lay outside the gene matches. Germline CDR1 reads DFQATT; CDR2 reads SNEGSKA (reference sequence). The CDR3 loop reads CSARRLAGKDTQYF. The CDR3 nucleotides read TGCAGTGCTAGACGACTAGCGGGGAAAGATACGCAGTATTTT.

This clonotype was seen repeatedly, ten times or more. The rearrangement joins TRBV28 to TRBJ1-2; 11 bases fit TRBD1. This CDR3 comprises 14 residues. V lost 5 bases to trimming and J lost 6 bases; unmatched junction nucleotides: 5. Germline V gene sequence: CDR1 MDHEN, CDR2 SYDVKM. DNA of the CDR3: TGTGCCAGCAGTCCCGGGGACAGGGGGGATGGCTACACCTTC. Translated: CASSPGDRGDGYTF.

This clonotype showed up many times. The chain is built from TRBV20-1 and TRBJ2-7, with TRBD2 matching 11 bases. CDR1 is DFQATT, CDR2 SNEGSKA, per germline (reference sequence). Trimming took 0 bases from V and 1 from J; bases not matched to a gene: 8. The CDR3 sequence is 17 residues long. Written as DNA, the CDR3 is TGCAGTGCTAGAGATCGAGTAGCGGGGGGGCTATCCTACGAGCAGTACTTC. This encodes CSARDRVAGGLSYEQYF.

This clonotype was detected ten times or more. This chain links TRBV12-3 or TRBV12-4 with TRBJ2-2, with 12 bases identical to TRBD2. The V and J ends lost 2 bases and 7 bases, in that order; junction bases with no gene match: 2. CDR3 length: 15 amino acids. The CDR3 protein is CASSLTSGGFGELFF. The CDR3 region has the DNA TGTGCCAGCAGTTTAACTAGCGGGGGGTTCGGGGAGCTGTTTTTT.

In its sample, this clonotype was seen many times. V gene TRBV29-1 combines with J gene TRBJ2-5, with 10 bases aligning to TRBD2. The CDR3 covers 14 residues. The V segment lost 3 bases and the J segment 4 bases; nucleotides outside the gene matches: 5. Germline CDR1 and CDR2: SQVTM and ANQGSEA. The chain's CDR3 is CSVDLAGEGETQYF. The CDR3 DNA reads TGCAGCGTTGATCTAGCGGGAGAAGGAGAGACCCAGTACTTC.